One and the same sample provided the 18 T cell receptor beta chains below, sequenced in a study of CD4+ T cells in melanoma. Here immunoSEQ multiplex PCR was the method, and the copy in TCRdb shows in-frame clones only, minus some. The table includes about 50,000 clones, roughly nine tenths detected once. The specimen sequenced was peripheral blood. The source is a human donor with melanoma.

This chain links TRBV6-6 with TRBJ2-5, with TRBD2 as a possible D gene (6 bases). The CDR3 is 14 amino acids. V lost 2 bases to trimming and J lost 5 bases, with 12 bases between them. Looked up from germline, CDR1 is MNHNY and CDR2 is SVGAGI (reference sequence). The DNA of the CDR3 is TGTGCCAGCAGTTACGGGGGGTCGGTGGAGACCCAGTACTTC. It encodes CASSYGGSVETQYF.

J is TRBJ1-5 and V is TRBV5-1; 7 nucleotides agree with TRBD1. V was clipped by 0 bases and J by 4 bases; unmatched bases: 7. Germline lookup yields CDR1 SGHRS and CDR2 YFSETQ. This CDR3 spans 16 amino acids. Written as DNA, the CDR3 is TGCGCCAGCAGCTTGGGGGCAGGGGGGCTTAATCAGCCCCAGCATTTT. Its translation: CASSLGAGGLNQPQHF.

This clone was recorded once. CDR3 in amino acids: CASTPDSNQPQHF. CDR3 DNA sequence: TGTGCCAGCACTCCAGATAGCAATCAGCCCCAGCATTTT. V and J are TRBV2 and TRBJ1-5; unclear D gene. Looked up from germline, CDR1 is SNHLY and CDR2 is FYNNEI. There are 13 residues in the CDR3. Trimming removed 7 bases from V and 0 bases from J, with 7 bases in between. Supplemented by reference TRBV2 and TRBJ1-5, the full variable domain reads EPEVTQTPSHQVTQMGQEVILRCVPISNHLYFYWYRQILGQKVEFLVSFYNNEISEKSEIFDDQFSVERPDGSNFTLKIRSTKLEDSAMYFCASTPDSNQPQHFGDGTRLSIL.

The rearrangement uses TRBV2 and TRBJ2-3; 7 bases are a match to TRBD1. Germline values: CDR1 SNHLY, CDR2 FYNNEI. V gave up 6 bases and J gave up 4 bases; unmatched junction bases: 4. The CDR3 extends over 13 amino acids. The CDR3 DNA follows: TGTGCCAGCAGAACACAGGGGCCAGATACGCAGTATTTT. This codes for CASRTQGPDTQYF.

The chain joins TRBV19 to TRBJ2-3; D might be TRBD1 (5 bases). V gave up 4 bases and J gave up 0 bases, with 14 bases separating them. This CDR3 spans 16 amino acids. CDR1 and CDR2 (germline): LNHDA, SQIVND (reference sequence). The CDR3 bases are TGTGCCAGTAGTAGGACATCTCATTCTAGCACAGATACGCAGTATTTT. As protein: CASSRTSHSSTDTQYF.

The rearrangement links TRBV4-3 to TRBJ2-7; the match to TRBD1 covers 9 bases. CDR3 size: 15 residues. With 2 bases clipped from V and 3 bases from J, the junction kept 5 bases outside the gene matches. The germline V gene encodes CDR1 LGHNA and CDR2 YSLEER. CDR3 sequence: CASSQSSTGGYEQYF. CDR3 bases: TGCGCCAGCAGCCAATCGTCGACAGGGGGCTACGAGCAGTACTTC.

By sample fraction, this clone is medium-sized. The chain couples TRBV19 to TRBJ1-5; D possibly corresponds to TRBD1 (5 bases). The CDR3 sequence is 17 residues long. V was shortened by 1 base and J by 0 bases, with 13 bases between the two germline ends. CDR1 is LNHDA, CDR2 SQIVND, per germline (reference sequence). CDR3 loop: CASSIVSGRHSNQPQHF. The DNA of the CDR3 is TGTGCCAGTAGTATAGTGTCGGGACGGCATAGCAATCAGCCCCAGCATTTT. Together with reference TRBV19 and TRBJ1-5, the CDR3 gives the full variable domain: DGGITQSPKYLFRKEGQNVTLSCEQNLNHDAMYWYRQDPGQGLRLIYYSQIVNDFQKGDIAEGYSVSREKKESFPLTVTSAQKNPTAFYLCASSIVSGRHSNQPQHFGDGTRLSIL.

V and J are TRBV30 and TRBJ2-7; 9 bases align to TRBD2. V was pared by 1 base and J by 2 bases, with 3 bases of the junction left unmatched. The CDR3 is 14 residues long. CDR1 and CDR2 from the germline V gene are GTSNPN and SVGIG (reference sequence). CDR3 DNA: TGTGCCTGGAGTGGGCTAGCGGGGACCTACGAGCAGTACTTC. Translated: CAWSGLAGTYEQYF.

The chain uses TRBV19 and TRBJ1-4; D remains unclear. Germline-derived CDR1 and CDR2 are LNHDA and SQIVND (reference sequence). Trimming shortened V by 1 base and J by 7 bases, and 13 bases separated the two germline ends. The CDR3 is 15 residues long. As DNA, the CDR3 is TGTGCCAGTAGTATAGGGACTAAAACTGGTGAAAAACTGTTTTTT. This gives the protein CASSIGTKTGEKLFF.

The rearrangement uses TRBV9 and TRBJ2-1; D may match TRBD1 or TRBD2 (5 bases each). The CDR3 totals 13 residues. V gave up 5 bases and J gave up 2 bases, with 8 bases separating them. Germline loops: CDR1 SGDLS, CDR2 YYNGEE. CDR3 bases: TGTGCCAGCAGGGAGGACACCTACAATGAGCAGTTCTTC. It translates to CASREDTYNEQFF.

The chain links TRBV7-7 to TRBJ2-5; 9 bases are a match to TRBD2. The CDR3 runs to 13 residues. Germline V gives CDR1 SSHAT, CDR2 FNYEAQ (reference sequence). The CDR3 nucleotides read TGTGCTAGCCAGCGGGGGGCAGGGGAGACCCAGTACTTC. Its protein is CASQRGAGETQYF.

CDR3: CATSSRGLTQPQHF. The CDR3 DNA reads TGTGCCACCAGCAGCAGGGGACTCACCCAGCCCCAGCATTTT. The J gene is TRBJ1-5, the V gene TRBV15; D may be TRBD1 (6 bases). This CDR3 comprises 14 residues. Trimming took 3 bases from V and 7 from J, leaving 13 bases between them. Germline-derived CDR1 and CDR2 are LNHNV and YYDKDF (reference sequence).

The chain joins TRBV9 to TRBJ2-5, with a possible D match to TRBD1 (5 bases). The closer fit of TRBJ2-7 to the DNA end suggests the J call may be wrong. The CDR3 is 13 residues long. CDR1 and CDR2 from the germline V gene are SGDLS and YYNGEE. The CDR3 sequence: CASSVEGTYEQYF. CDR3 coding DNA: TGTGCCAGCAGCGTAGAGGGGACCTACGAGCAGTACTTC.

V and J are TRBV28 and TRBJ1-6; D ambiguous. Per germline, CDR1 MDHEN and CDR2 SYDVKM. This CDR3 has 13 amino acids. The V gene lost 3 bases and the J gene lost 9 bases, with 9 bases spanning the gap. CDR3 region: CASSLAFGSPLHF. In nucleotides, the CDR3 is TGTGCCAGCAGTTTGGCGTTTGGTTCACCCCTCCACTTT.

The chain has TRBV7-2 and TRBJ2-1, with TRBD2 identical over 12 bases. This CDR3 comprises 15 residues. Germline CDR1 and CDR2: SGHTA and FQGNSA. Trimming removed 4 bases from V and 9 bases from J; junction bases left unmatched: 7. Here the CDR3 DNA reads TGTGCCAGCAGCTACCTAGCGGGGGGGGGTAGTGAGCAGTTCTTC. Its protein is CASSYLAGGGSEQFF.

This clone appeared once. This rearrangement joins TRBV19 to TRBJ1-5; possible D gene TRBD1, 6 bases. The germline V gene encodes CDR1 LNHDA and CDR2 SQIVND (reference sequence). This CDR3 region has 19 residues. Trimming took 0 bases from V and 0 from J, leaving 18 bases between them. CDR3 loop: CASSIDRGGWDYSNQPQHF. The CDR3 coding sequence is TGTGCCAGTAGTATAGACAGAGGGGGATGGGATTATAGCAATCAGCCCCAGCATTTT.

This chain connects TRBV27 to TRBJ2-2; D possibly corresponds to TRBD2 (6 bases). Per the germline V gene, CDR1 is MNHEY and CDR2 is SMNVEV (reference sequence). V dropped 5 bases and J dropped 4 bases, with 17 bases sitting between them. The CDR3 consists of 16 residues. CDR3 DNA: TGTGCCAGCAGTCCCTGGGGAGGTCAGGCCACCGGGGAGCTGTTTTTT. As protein: CASSPWGGQATGELFF.

V is TRBV9 and J is TRBJ1-1; D is possibly TRBD1 (6 bases). V was clipped by 3 bases and J by 11 bases, with 20 bases between them. The CDR3 sequence is 14 residues long. The germline gives CDR1 SGDLS, CDR2 YYNGEE. DNA of the CDR3: TGTGCCAGCAGCGCCGAGGGACATCTCGTCGGGGCTTTCTTT. Translated, it gives CASSAEGHLVGAFF.